This T cell receptor (beta chain) came from a study of T cell responses to AZD1222 COVID-19 vaccine. Study background: Analysis merged second doses at about 4 or about 12 weeks.

The germline V gene has CDR1 SGHDT and CDR2 YYEEEE. V lost 1 base and J 0 bases, leaving 11 bases between the germline ends. The CDR3 is 16 amino acids. Regarding the study as a whole: Of the AZD1222 recipients, only 5 to 7 were seropositive at baseline. Most donors were white British, females outnumbered males, and clonal diversity was possibly underestimated.

In regard to this clone: Its target is unknown.

Assay: immunoSEQ multiplex PCR; the TCRdb copy retains only in-frame clones and omits some. The data contain 90,000 to 120,000 clones, around 91% of them singletons. V and J are TRBV5-6 and TRBJ1-3, with a weak D call TRBD1 (6 bases). This receptor was identified in an adult in good health. Specimen: peripheral blood, collected on day 0 of AZD1222 vaccination. The chain's CDR3 is CASSLYRARSGNTIYF. The CDR3 DNA sequence: TGTGCCAGCAGCTTGTACAGGGCCCGCTCTGGAAACACCATATATTTT.